This T cell receptor beta chain was identified in a study of shared clonotypes between healthy human individuals. In the study overall: Every donor yielded three CD4 naive, three CD4 memory, two CD8 naive and one CD8 memory plate.

Naive CD8 cells were CD45RO-negative, positively selected for CCR7, excluding terminally differentiated effector memory CD45RA+ cells. There are a few counts of this clone. Its matching antigen is unknown. This was a deep-level run. When replicate PCRs were run on sorted subsets, they used roughly 0.2 ug DNA, about 30,000 T cell genomes. Repertoires were generated with immunoSEQ multiplex PCR, while TCRdb's copy carries only in-frame clones and drops some. The sample yields about 820,000 clones, 80% to 95% seen once. Study results and caveats: Non-shared clonotypes had lower generation probabilities than those shared by all four donors.

What was sequenced was naive CD8+ T cells sorted from blood. The source is a man aged 25 to 40 in good health.

The CDR3 DNA follows: TGTGCCAGCAGCGTCGACGCCATGAACACTGAAGCTTTCTTT. This sequence encodes CASSVDAMNTEAFF. The rearrangement uses TRBV9 and TRBJ1-1; D remains unclear. This CDR3 contains 14 residues. With 2 bases removed from V and 0 bases from J, the gap between germline ends came to 8 bases. In germline, CDR1 is SGDLS, CDR2 YYNGEE.